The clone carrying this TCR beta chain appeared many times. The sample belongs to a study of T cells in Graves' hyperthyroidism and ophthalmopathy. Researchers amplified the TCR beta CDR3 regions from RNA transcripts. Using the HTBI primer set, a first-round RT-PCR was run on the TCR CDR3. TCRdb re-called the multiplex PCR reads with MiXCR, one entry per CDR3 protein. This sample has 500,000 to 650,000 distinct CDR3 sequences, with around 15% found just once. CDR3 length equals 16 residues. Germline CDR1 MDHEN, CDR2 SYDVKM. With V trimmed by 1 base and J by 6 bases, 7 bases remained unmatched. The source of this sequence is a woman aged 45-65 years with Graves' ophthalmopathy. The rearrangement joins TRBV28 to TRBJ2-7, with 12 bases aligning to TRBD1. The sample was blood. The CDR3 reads CASSLYGGTGGGEQYF. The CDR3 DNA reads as TGTGCCAGCAGTTTATACGGAGGGACAGGGGGCGGCGAGCAGTACTTC.